Each of the 16 T cell receptor beta chains below was sequenced from the same sample in a study of blood T cell repertoires in COVID-19. TCRdb keeps only in-frame clones here, not all; method: immunoSEQ multiplex PCR. The table lists roughly 110,000 clones, approximately 89% of them singletons. Sequencing was done on a sample of peripheral blood. The receptors shown here come from a woman in her fifties or sixties with COVID-19, enrolled during active disease.

V is TRBV5-1 and J is TRBJ1-6, with 8 bases aligning to TRBD1. CDR1 SGHRS and CDR2 YFSETQ come from the germline V gene. The ends lost 7 bases at V and 10 bases at J; junction bases unmatched: 10. This CDR3 spans 14 amino acids. DNA for the CDR3: TGCGCCAGCCGAACCCAGGGGGCAAAGTCACCCCTCCACTTT. It translates to CASRTQGAKSPLHF.

The CDR3 protein is CASSIQTNTEAFF. In nucleotides, the CDR3 is TGTGCCAGCAGCATACAGACCAACACTGAAGCTTTCTTT. The chain recombines TRBV7-3 with TRBJ1-1; D gene ambiguous. Per the germline V gene, CDR1 is SGHTA and CDR2 is FQGTGA. Trimming left V 5 bases short and J 2 bases short, with 9 bases between. This CDR3 comprises 13 residues.

The chain couples TRBV11-3 to TRBJ2-5; the D gene is possibly TRBD2 (5 bases). The CDR3 spans 15 residues. V lost 5 bases to trimming and J lost 2 bases, with 15 bases between them. The germline V gene has CDR1 SGHNT and CDR2 YENEEA. The CDR3 DNA reads TGTGCCAGCAGCCACGGGGTGCAGAGTCAAGAGACCCAGTACTTC. This gives the protein CASSHGVQSQETQYF. The full variable domain, in which reference TRBV11-3 and TRBJ2-5 provide the parts outside the CDR3, is EAGVVQSPRYKIIEKKQPVAFWCNPISGHNTLYWYLQNLGQGPELLIRYENEEAVDDSQLPKDRFSAERLKGVDSTLKIQPAELGDSAVYLCASSHGVQSQETQYFGPGTRLLVL.

This CDR3 reads CASSLASQPQHF. CDR3 nucleotides: TGTGCCAGCAGCTTAGCGAGTCAGCCCCAGCATTTT. V is TRBV7-2 and J is TRBJ1-5; D gene uncertain. V was clipped by 0 bases and J by 6 bases, with 3 bases between them. The CDR3 contains 12 residues. Germline-derived CDR1 and CDR2 are SGHTA and FQGNSA.

This chain connects TRBV29-1 to TRBJ1-2; D may be TRBD1 (6 bases). Germline V gene lookup returns CDR1 SQVTM and CDR2 ANQGSEA. This CDR3 region has 12 residues. Trimming removed 3 bases from V and 4 bases from J, with 9 bases in between. The CDR3 DNA reads as TGCAGCGTTGAGCGACAGGTCTATGGCTACACCTTC. Its protein is CSVERQVYGYTF.

The chain is built from TRBV7-6 and TRBJ1-4, with TRBD1 matching over 7 bases. The V segment lost 6 bases and the J segment 4 bases; nucleotides outside the gene matches: 2. Germline CDR1 reads SGHVS; CDR2 reads FNYEAQ. This CDR3 region has 13 residues. CDR3 sequence: CASRDRDNEKLFF. CDR3 sequence (DNA): TGTGCCAGCAGAGACAGGGATAATGAAAAACTGTTTTTT.

The gene calls are TRBV9 and TRBJ2-6; 10 bases map to TRBD1. CDR3 size: 18 residues. J was trimmed by 0 bases and V by 0 bases; bases with no gene match: 3. Germline values: CDR1 SGDLS, CDR2 YYNGEE. The CDR3 sequence is CASSVGGQGISGANVLTF. CDR3 in DNA: TGTGCCAGCAGCGTAGGGGGACAGGGGATCTCTGGGGCCAACGTCCTGACTTTC.

The chain has TRBV4-3 and TRBJ2-2; the D is unclear. The CDR3 totals 14 residues. Looked up from germline, CDR1 is LGHNA and CDR2 is YSLEER. Trimming cost V 6 bases and J 0 bases, with 8 bases left between them. This CDR3 is CASRWRTNTGELFF. The CDR3 DNA follows: TGCGCCAGCAGATGGAGAACGAACACCGGGGAGCTGTTTTTT.

The chain joins TRBV6-1 to TRBJ2-1; 8 bases agree with TRBD2. Per germline, CDR1 MNHNS and CDR2 SASEGT. This CDR3 spans 17 amino acids. V was pared by 2 bases and J by 8 bases, with 14 bases of the junction left unmatched. This chain's CDR3 is CASSENLAGPPWDEQFF. Written as DNA, the CDR3 is TGTGCCAGCAGTGAAAACCTAGCGGGCCCCCCGTGGGATGAGCAGTTCTTC.

The chain combines TRBV2 with TRBJ1-6; D gene unclear. The CDR3 extends over 13 amino acids. V dropped 7 bases and J dropped 9 bases, with 13 bases sitting between them. Germline-derived CDR1 and CDR2 are SNHLY and FYNNEI. The CDR3 sequence: CASNVVPPSPLHF. CDR3 sequence (DNA): TGTGCCAGCAACGTAGTCCCGCCTTCACCCCTCCACTTT. Based on the CDR3 plus reference TRBV2 and TRBJ1-6, the full variable domain is EPEVTQTPSHQVTQMGQEVILRCVPISNHLYFYWYRQILGQKVEFLVSFYNNEISEKSEIFDDQFSVERPDGSNFTLKIRSTKLEDSAMYFCASNVVPPSPLHFGNGTRLTVT.

The rearrangement uses TRBV27 and TRBJ2-1; 9 nucleotides line up with TRBD2. Germline V lookup: CDR1 MNHEY, CDR2 SMNVEV (reference sequence). V shed 2 bases, J shed 7 bases, and the junction held 6 bases outside the gene matches. This CDR3 has 15 amino acids. CDR3 bases: TGTGCCAGCAGTTTACGGTGGCTAGCGGGGAATGAGCAGTTCTTC. It translates to CASSLRWLAGNEQFF.

The chain employs TRBV9 and TRBJ2-3; 12 bases map to TRBD2. Trimming took 2 bases from V and 4 from J; bases not matched to a gene: 2. This CDR3 is 15 amino acids long. The germline V gene encodes CDR1 SGDLS and CDR2 YYNGEE. For the CDR3, the DNA is TGTGCCAGCAGCGTCGGACTAGCGGGGCCAGATACGCAGTATTTT. Amino acids: CASSVGLAGPDTQYF. The full variable domain, in which reference TRBV9 and TRBJ2-3 provide the parts outside the CDR3, is DSGVTQTPKHLITATGQRVTLRCSPRSGDLSVYWYQQSLDQGLQFLIQYYNGEERAKGNILERFSAQQFPDLHSELNLSSLELGDSALYFCASSVGLAGPDTQYFGPGTRLTVL.

This rearrangement joins TRBV4-1 to TRBJ2-2; a possible D gene is TRBD1 (6 bases). The germline V and J ends were trimmed by 1 base and 2 bases, with 11 bases remaining between them. Germline V gene data show CDR1 as MGHRA and CDR2 as YSYEKL. The CDR3 is 16 amino acids. This CDR3 is CASSQVKGGNTGELFF. In DNA, the CDR3 is TGCGCCAGCAGCCAAGTAAAAGGGGGAAACACCGGGGAGCTGTTTTTT.

This clone was observed once. The chain combines TRBV10-3 with TRBJ1-1; 11 bases are a match to TRBD1. This CDR3 is 18 amino acids long. From germline, CDR1 is ENHRY and CDR2 SYGVKD. V shed 6 bases, J shed 1 base, and the junction held 13 bases outside the gene matches. The CDR3 coding sequence is TGTGCCATCAGCTCCGGGACAGGGGGAATGAGGCGGAACACTGAAGCTTTCTTT. It yields the protein CAISSGTGGMRRNTEAFF.

The V and J genes are TRBV19 and TRBJ2-1, with 9 positions matching TRBD2. The CDR3 has 14 residues. After removal of 5 bases from V and 8 bases from J, the junction contained 7 bases not matched to a gene. From germline, CDR1 is LNHDA and CDR2 SQIVND (reference sequence). CDR3 DNA sequence: TGTGCCAGTAGTTCTGGCGGGGGGGTTGATGAGCAGTTCTTC. Its translation is CASSSGGGVDEQFF.

V and J are TRBV7-9 and TRBJ1-4; D gene uncertain. This CDR3 spans 15 amino acids. Deletions cut 1 base from V and 4 bases from J, with 10 bases between. Germline lookup yields CDR1 SEHNR and CDR2 FQNEAQ (reference sequence). This CDR3 reads CASSLDLAVNEKLFF. CDR3 bases: TGTGCCAGCAGCTTAGATCTGGCCGTTAATGAAAAACTGTTTTTT.